A selection of T cell receptor beta chains follows, all from one sample in a study of glioma-infiltrating T cells after dendritic cell vaccination. Some clones are missing from TCRdb's copy, which holds only in-frame ones; the method was immunoSEQ multiplex PCR. The sample lists around 92,000 clones, about 85% occurring once. The sequencing used blood, collected after dendritic cell vaccination. The source is a human donor with glioblastoma. The CDR3 runs from the conserved cysteine through the conserved F or W. Only some rows state a clone size, as once, few, many or a class for expanded clones.

cdr3_aa: CASTSGWGGEAFF
j_call: TRBJ1-1
v_call: TRBV7-3
clone_size: -

cdr3_aa: CASSLRGWRGENTGELFF
j_call: TRBJ2-2
v_call: TRBV5-1
clone_size: -

cdr3_aa: CASSLGGAANYGYTF
j_call: TRBJ1-2
v_call: TRBV18
clone_size: -

cdr3_aa: CASSPRTGDSLETQYF
j_call: TRBJ2-5
v_call: TRBV9
clone_size: -

cdr3_aa: CASSMGQGRNSPLHF
j_call: TRBJ1-6
v_call: TRBV19
clone_size: few

cdr3_aa: CASSPPQGGSAAKNIQYF
j_call: TRBJ2-4
v_call: TRBV11-3
clone_size: -

cdr3_aa: CASSESGQGYTF
j_call: TRBJ1-2
v_call: TRBV10-2
clone_size: -

cdr3_aa: CASSVAGNEQFF
j_call: TRBJ2-1
v_call: TRBV9
clone_size: -

cdr3_aa: CASSSLSRGYTF
j_call: TRBJ1-2
v_call: TRBV13
clone_size: -

cdr3_aa: CASSSAGVSYGYTF
j_call: TRBJ1-2
v_call: TRBV7-2
clone_size: -

cdr3_aa: CASTIPGTGNTIYF
j_call: TRBJ1-3
v_call: TRBV19
clone_size: -

cdr3_aa: CASSPREAGTDTQYF
j_call: TRBJ2-3
v_call: TRBV18
clone_size: -

cdr3_aa: CASRPSGTEYGYTF
j_call: TRBJ1-2
v_call: TRBV18
clone_size: -

cdr3_aa: CASSLFSVETDEAFF
j_call: TRBJ1-1
v_call: TRBV7-9
clone_size: -

cdr3_aa: CASRYSGLYGYTF
j_call: TRBJ1-2
v_call: TRBV5-4
clone_size: few

cdr3_aa: CASSLGGLGNTGELFF
j_call: TRBJ2-2
v_call: TRBV7-2
clone_size: -

cdr3_aa: CASSISRVNTEAFF
j_call: TRBJ1-1
v_call: TRBV19
clone_size: -

cdr3_aa: CASSLAVTGALVGDIQYF
j_call: TRBJ2-4
v_call: TRBV5-1
clone_size: -

cdr3_aa: CASRGQGTHGYTF
j_call: TRBJ1-2
v_call: TRBV23-1
clone_size: -

cdr3_aa: CASSPAENIAGRYTF
j_call: TRBJ1-2
v_call: TRBV4-1
clone_size: -

cdr3_aa: CASSSGDRTNEKLFF
j_call: TRBJ1-4
v_call: TRBV5-1
clone_size: -

cdr3_aa: CASSFGVGGETQYF
j_call: TRBJ2-5
v_call: TRBV7-6
clone_size: once

cdr3_aa: CASSLASPGGVEEQYF
j_call: TRBJ2-7
v_call: TRBV7-9
clone_size: -

cdr3_aa: CASSSSSGSGNEQYF
j_call: TRBJ2-7
v_call: TRBV5-1
clone_size: -

cdr3_aa: CASSLRTGNTEAFF
j_call: TRBJ1-1
v_call: TRBV5-1
clone_size: -

cdr3_aa: CAWSRGAEAFF
j_call: TRBJ1-1
v_call: TRBV30
clone_size: few

cdr3_aa: CASGPRGNTEAFF
j_call: TRBJ1-1
v_call: TRBV27
clone_size: -

cdr3_aa: CAYSGGLAGANVLTF
j_call: TRBJ2-6
v_call: TRBV30
clone_size: -

cdr3_aa: CASSLVTSGAYYEQYF
j_call: TRBJ2-7
v_call: TRBV7-9
clone_size: -

cdr3_aa: CASSFGGGLYTQYF
j_call: TRBJ2-3
v_call: TRBV7-2
clone_size: -

cdr3_aa: CASSFSGSKNIQYF
j_call: TRBJ2-4
v_call: TRBV5-6
clone_size: once

cdr3_aa: CASSISPQGAGYTF
j_call: TRBJ1-2
v_call: TRBV19
clone_size: -

cdr3_aa: CAWSVAPTSGSNEQFF
j_call: TRBJ2-1
v_call: TRBV30
clone_size: -

cdr3_aa: CASSSQGPYGYTF
j_call: TRBJ1-2
v_call: TRBV2
clone_size: -

cdr3_aa: CASSMGQGSYEQYF
j_call: TRBJ2-7
v_call: TRBV19
clone_size: -

cdr3_aa: CSAMTGNNQPQHF
j_call: TRBJ1-5
v_call: TRBV29-1
clone_size: -

cdr3_aa: CASSRSGSRTDTQYF
j_call: TRBJ2-3
v_call: TRBV27
clone_size: -

cdr3_aa: CASSLGRDTEAFF
j_call: TRBJ1-1
v_call: TRBV5-1
clone_size: -

cdr3_aa: CAIAAGVTSYNEQFF
j_call: TRBJ2-1
v_call: TRBV10-3
clone_size: -

cdr3_aa: CASSLSLQTYEQYF
j_call: TRBJ2-7
v_call: TRBV27
clone_size: -

cdr3_aa: CASSYLTGLNNSPLHF
j_call: TRBJ1-6
v_call: TRBV6-5
clone_size: once

cdr3_aa: CASSSSTSGMGDTQYF
j_call: TRBJ2-3
v_call: TRBV5-1
clone_size: -

cdr3_aa: CASSFGVNRGVGETQYF
j_call: TRBJ2-5
v_call: TRBV7-6
clone_size: -

cdr3_aa: CASSGTALYGYTF
j_call: TRBJ1-2
v_call: TRBV10-2
clone_size: -

cdr3_aa: CASTTLGRVRNQPQHF
j_call: TRBJ1-5
v_call: TRBV19
clone_size: -

cdr3_aa: CASSLLAGKSSYNEQFF
j_call: TRBJ2-1
v_call: TRBV7-9
clone_size: -

cdr3_aa: CASSFASGRYNEQFF
j_call: TRBJ2-1
v_call: TRBV27
clone_size: few

cdr3_aa: CASYPSRAAAGGAGELFF
j_call: TRBJ2-2
v_call: TRBV27
clone_size: once

cdr3_aa: CASGRNNRPRAFF
j_call: TRBJ1-1
v_call: TRBV27
clone_size: -

cdr3_aa: CASGPGSPNTIYF
j_call: TRBJ1-3
v_call: TRBV12-5
clone_size: -

cdr3_aa: CASSQGTGGRKETQYF
j_call: TRBJ2-5
v_call: TRBV5-4
clone_size: -

cdr3_aa: CATRVYSNQPQHF
j_call: TRBJ1-5
v_call: TRBV10-3
clone_size: -